These T cell receptor beta chains were read from a single sample in a study of T cell responses to AZD1222 COVID-19 vaccine. This table comes from immunoSEQ multiplex PCR, and its TCRdb copy is limited to in-frame clones, with some not included. This sample has 150,000 to 200,000 clones, with around 92% found just once. The material was peripheral blood, obtained on day 0 of AZD1222 vaccination. Receptors originate from an adult in good health. CDR3s include the opening cysteine and the closing phenylalanine or tryptophan. D genes are given only for firm matches. The size entry is marked missing in some rows and otherwise reads once, few, many or a size class.

j_gene: TRBJ2-3; v_gene: TRBV10-3; d_gene: TRBD1; len: 14; abundance: .; CDR3nt: TGTGCCACCAACAGGGGGGATACGGGAGATACGCAGTATTTT; CDR3aa: CATNRGDTGDTQYF
j_gene: TRBJ1-2; v_gene: TRBV20-1; d_gene: .; len: 11; abundance: .; CDR3nt: TGCAGTGCGCTACAGGGCTATGGCTACACCTTC; CDR3aa: CSALQGYGYTF
j_gene: TRBJ2-6; v_gene: TRBV5-1; d_gene: TRBD1; len: 17; abundance: .; CDR3nt: TGCGCCAGCAGCCCTAGGACAGGGGGCTCTGGGGCCAACGTCCTGACTTTC; CDR3aa: CASSPRTGGSGANVLTF
j_gene: TRBJ2-7; v_gene: TRBV5-4; d_gene: .; len: 15; abundance: once; CDR3nt: TGTGCCAGCACCACCACCGGAGGTACCCACGGCGAGCAGTACTTC; CDR3aa: CASTTTGGTHGEQYF
j_gene: TRBJ2-7; v_gene: TRBV6-2/TRBV6-3; d_gene: .; len: 14; abundance: .; CDR3nt: TGTGCCAGCAGTTACTGGGCCCCCACGGGTGGGCAGTACTTC; CDR3aa: CASSYWAPTGGQYF
j_gene: TRBJ2-5; v_gene: TRBV5-4; d_gene: TRBD2; len: 15; abundance: .; CDR3nt: TGTGCCAGCAGCCAGACTAGCGGGGGGCAAGAGACCCAGTACTTC; CDR3aa: CASSQTSGGQETQYF
j_gene: TRBJ2-7; v_gene: TRBV6-1; d_gene: TRBD2; len: 16; abundance: .; CDR3nt: TGTGCCAGCAGTGAAGCGGTGGGACGGGAGGGCCGCGAGCAGTACTTC; CDR3aa: CASSEAVGREGREQYF
j_gene: TRBJ1-1; v_gene: TRBV19; d_gene: .; len: 14; abundance: .; CDR3nt: TGTGCCAGTAGTACGACAGTCCTGAACACTGAAGCTTTCTTT; CDR3aa: CASSTTVLNTEAFF
j_gene: TRBJ1-1; v_gene: TRBV5-4; d_gene: .; len: 14; abundance: once; CDR3nt: TGTGCCAGCAGCTTAAGCAGGGTTAACACTGAAGCTTTCTTT; CDR3aa: CASSLSRVNTEAFF
j_gene: TRBJ1-6; v_gene: TRBV7-2; d_gene: .; len: 17; abundance: .; CDR3nt: TGTGCCAGCAGCTTAGCGTCCCCAGGAGGGCAGGGTTCACCCCTCCACTTT; CDR3aa: CASSLASPGGQGSPLHF
j_gene: TRBJ2-7; v_gene: TRBV29-1; d_gene: TRBD1; len: 13; abundance: .; CDR3nt: TGCAGCGGTGGCAGGGGGTTTCGTTACGAGCAGTACTTC; CDR3aa: CSGGRGFRYEQYF
j_gene: TRBJ1-2; v_gene: TRBV28; d_gene: .; len: 16; abundance: .; CDR3nt: TGTGCCAGCAGAGAAGAACGGACCCGCGCTCGCTATGGCTACACCTTC; CDR3aa: CASREERTRARYGYTF
j_gene: TRBJ1-6; v_gene: TRBV7-2; d_gene: .; len: 11; abundance: .; CDR3nt: TGTGCCACATGTGAGAATTCACCCCTCCACTTT; CDR3aa: CATCENSPLHF
j_gene: TRBJ1-5; v_gene: TRBV28; d_gene: TRBD1; len: 15; abundance: .; CDR3nt: TGTGCCAGCAGTTCCGGACAGGGGGGCAATCAGCCCCAGCATTTT; CDR3aa: CASSSGQGGNQPQHF
j_gene: TRBJ1-1; v_gene: TRBV7-2; d_gene: .; len: 13; abundance: .; CDR3nt: TGTGCCAGCAGCCTAGACAGGAACACTGAAGCTTTCTTT; CDR3aa: CASSLDRNTEAFF
j_gene: TRBJ1-3; v_gene: TRBV9; d_gene: TRBD1; len: 17; abundance: .; CDR3nt: TGTGCCAGCAGCGTAGGGGGACAGGCAAACTCTGGAAACACCATATATTTT; CDR3aa: CASSVGGQANSGNTIYF
j_gene: TRBJ1-2; v_gene: TRBV7-9; d_gene: .; len: 13; abundance: .; CDR3nt: TGTGCCAGCAGCTCCCAAGTAGCCCTAGGCTACACCTTC; CDR3aa: CASSSQVALGYTF
j_gene: TRBJ2-5; v_gene: TRBV7-2; d_gene: TRBD2; len: 18; abundance: .; CDR3nt: TGTGCCAGCAGCTTAGCCGATGGACTAGCGGGAGCCCAAGAGACCCAGTACTTC; CDR3aa: CASSLADGLAGAQETQYF
j_gene: TRBJ2-7; v_gene: TRBV7-9; d_gene: .; len: 17; abundance: .; CDR3nt: TGTGCCAGCAGCTTGCAAAGTGGAGGGGCTAGATCCTACGAGCAGTACTTC; CDR3aa: CASSLQSGGARSYEQYF
j_gene: TRBJ2-2; v_gene: TRBV5-4; d_gene: TRBD2; len: 17; abundance: .; CDR3nt: TGTGCCAGCAGCGGACTAGCGGGGGCCCATGGCACCGGGGAGCTGTTTTTT; CDR3aa: CASSGLAGAHGTGELFF
j_gene: TRBJ2-1; v_gene: TRBV7-9; d_gene: .; len: 17; abundance: .; CDR3nt: TGTGCCAGCAACCCCGGACAGCGGGTCCGGGCCTACAATGAGCAGTTCTTC; CDR3aa: CASNPGQRVRAYNEQFF
j_gene: TRBJ2-7; v_gene: TRBV3-1/TRBV3-2; d_gene: .; len: 14; abundance: .; CDR3nt: TGTGCCAGCAGCCAGGGGCGGGCATCCTACGAGCAGTACTTC; CDR3aa: CASSQGRASYEQYF
j_gene: TRBJ1-1; v_gene: TRBV18; d_gene: .; len: 13; abundance: .; CDR3nt: TGTGCCAGCTCACGGGACAAGAACACTGAAGCTTTCTTT; CDR3aa: CASSRDKNTEAFF
j_gene: TRBJ2-7; v_gene: TRBV2; d_gene: TRBD1; len: 14; abundance: .; CDR3nt: TGTGCCAGCAGGCGAGGACAGGAGAACTACGAGCAGTACTTC; CDR3aa: CASRRGQENYEQYF
j_gene: TRBJ2-6; v_gene: TRBV5-5; d_gene: TRBD1; len: 18; abundance: .; CDR3nt: TGTGCCAGCAGCCTAACGACAGGGTTTAGCTCTGGGGCCAACGTCCTGACTTTC; CDR3aa: CASSLTTGFSSGANVLTF
j_gene: TRBJ2-5; v_gene: TRBV7-7; d_gene: .; len: 14; abundance: .; CDR3nt: TGTGCCAGCAGCCAAACCGGGCCTCAAGAGACCCAGTACTTC; CDR3aa: CASSQTGPQETQYF
j_gene: TRBJ1-1; v_gene: TRBV30; d_gene: .; len: 14; abundance: once; CDR3nt: TGTGCCTGGAGCCCCCTCGGGACTGCCCTTGAGACTTTCTTT; CDR3aa: CAWSPLGTALETFF
j_gene: TRBJ2-5; v_gene: TRBV5-5; d_gene: .; len: 17; abundance: .; CDR3nt: TGTGCCAGCAGCTCCCCCTCGTGGGTGGGGGCCCAAGAGACCCAGTACTTC; CDR3aa: CASSSPSWVGAQETQYF
j_gene: TRBJ2-5; v_gene: TRBV28; d_gene: .; len: 14; abundance: .; CDR3nt: TGTGCCAGCATCGGAGGGATATCGCGAGAGACCCAGTACTTC; CDR3aa: CASIGGISRETQYF
j_gene: TRBJ1-1; v_gene: TRBV11-3; d_gene: .; len: 14; abundance: .; CDR3nt: TGTGCCAGCAGCCAAGGGGTCGGGAACACTGAAGCTTTCTTT; CDR3aa: CASSQGVGNTEAFF
j_gene: TRBJ1-1; v_gene: TRBV4-1; d_gene: .; len: 13; abundance: .; CDR3nt: TGCGCCAGCAGCCACGAAGGTGGACAGAAAGCTTTCTTT; CDR3aa: CASSHEGGQKAFF
j_gene: TRBJ2-6; v_gene: TRBV5-4; d_gene: TRBD1; len: 19; abundance: few; CDR3nt: TGTGCCAGCGGACAGGTCCTTAACCCCCGACTCTCTGGGGCCAACGTCCTGACTTTC; CDR3aa: CASGQVLNPRLSGANVLTF
j_gene: TRBJ2-7; v_gene: TRBV4-2; d_gene: .; len: 16; abundance: .; CDR3nt: TGTGCCAGCAGCCAAGATGGGTCCTGGGGAGGCTACGAGCAGTACTTC; CDR3aa: CASSQDGSWGGYEQYF
j_gene: TRBJ2-7; v_gene: TRBV28; d_gene: .; len: 15; abundance: .; CDR3nt: TGTGCCAGCAGTTTGGACACGTCGAGCTCCTACGAGCAGTACTTC; CDR3aa: CASSLDTSSSYEQYF
j_gene: TRBJ2-2; v_gene: TRBV19; d_gene: .; len: 19; abundance: once; CDR3nt: TGTGCCAGTACCCCCCTACCCGGCGAAATCGCGGCAGGGGCCGGGGAGCTGTTTTTT; CDR3aa: CASTPLPGEIAAGAGELFF
j_gene: TRBJ1-1; v_gene: TRBV10-3; d_gene: .; len: 15; abundance: .; CDR3nt: TGTGCCATCAGTGTCAACGGGCCCCAGGGCACTGAAGCTTTCTTT; CDR3aa: CAISVNGPQGTEAFF
j_gene: TRBJ2-1; v_gene: TRBV5-5; d_gene: .; len: 17; abundance: .; CDR3nt: TGTGCCAGCAGCACCCTCCCAGGGGCAAGCCCGTACAATGAGCAGTTCTTC; CDR3aa: CASSTLPGASPYNEQFF
j_gene: TRBJ2-3; v_gene: TRBV19; d_gene: TRBD1; len: 14; abundance: .; CDR3nt: TGTGCCGCTGCCGGGACAGGGGTCACAGATACGCAGTATTTT; CDR3aa: CAAAGTGVTDTQYF
j_gene: TRBJ1-1; v_gene: TRBV28; d_gene: .; len: 13; abundance: once; CDR3nt: TGTGCCAGCTGGGGACGGATGAACACTGAAGCTTTCTTT; CDR3aa: CASWGRMNTEAFF
j_gene: TRBJ1-4; v_gene: TRBV5-1; d_gene: TRBD1; len: 16; abundance: once; CDR3nt: TGCGCCAGCAGTGATGGGACAGGGGTGCCAAGCGAAAAACTGTTTTTT; CDR3aa: CASSDGTGVPSEKLFF
j_gene: TRBJ1-2; v_gene: TRBV14; d_gene: .; len: 15; abundance: .; CDR3nt: TGTGCCAGCAGCCATGGGGTTGCAGGGACCTATGGCTACACCTTC; CDR3aa: CASSHGVAGTYGYTF
j_gene: TRBJ2-1; v_gene: TRBV5-1; d_gene: TRBD2; len: 16; abundance: .; CDR3nt: TGCGCCAGCAGCTTGGCCCCTAGCGGGAGGGGCAATGAGCAGTTCTTC; CDR3aa: CASSLAPSGRGNEQFF
j_gene: TRBJ1-1; v_gene: TRBV11-2; d_gene: .; len: 14; abundance: .; CDR3nt: TGTGCCAGCAGCCTAAGGACAGCGAACACTGAAGCTTTCTTT; CDR3aa: CASSLRTANTEAFF
j_gene: TRBJ1-3; v_gene: TRBV28; d_gene: .; len: 15; abundance: .; CDR3nt: TGTGCCAGCAGTTTACTTCCGGGGATTGGAAACACCATATATTTT; CDR3aa: CASSLLPGIGNTIYF
j_gene: TRBJ2-7; v_gene: TRBV4-1; d_gene: TRBD1; len: 15; abundance: .; CDR3nt: TGCGCCAGCAGCCAAGCAGGGGGCTTCTCCTACGAGCAGTACTTC; CDR3aa: CASSQAGGFSYEQYF
j_gene: TRBJ2-2; v_gene: TRBV2; d_gene: .; len: 14; abundance: .; CDR3nt: TGTGCCAGCTCCCAGACGAGGGACACCGGGGAGCTGTTTTTT; CDR3aa: CASSQTRDTGELFF
j_gene: TRBJ1-6; v_gene: TRBV11-2; d_gene: .; len: 12; abundance: .; CDR3nt: TGTGCCAGCAGTCCCCCGGGGTCACCCCTCCACTTT; CDR3aa: CASSPPGSPLHF
j_gene: TRBJ2-2; v_gene: TRBV3-1/TRBV3-2; d_gene: .; len: 15; abundance: .; CDR3nt: TGTGCCAGCAGCCAAGGACTAGTGAACACCGGGGAGCTGTTTTTT; CDR3aa: CASSQGLVNTGELFF
j_gene: TRBJ2-7; v_gene: TRBV10-3; d_gene: TRBD1; len: 14; abundance: .; CDR3nt: TGTGCCATCAGTGAATGGACAGGGGGCTACGAGCAGTACTTC; CDR3aa: CAISEWTGGYEQYF
j_gene: TRBJ1-5; v_gene: TRBV6-5; d_gene: TRBD1; len: 15; abundance: .; CDR3nt: TGTGCCAGCAGAGCACAGGGGTTGTGGAATCAGCCCCAGCATTTT; CDR3aa: CASRAQGLWNQPQHF
j_gene: TRBJ2-3; v_gene: TRBV7-8; d_gene: .; len: 15; abundance: .; CDR3nt: TGTGCCAGCAGCTTAGGGACAGCCCCCACAGATACGCAGTATTTT; CDR3aa: CASSLGTAPTDTQYF
j_gene: TRBJ1-1; v_gene: TRBV28; d_gene: .; len: 14; abundance: .; CDR3nt: TGTGCCAGCAGTTTGAGGGGAACACAGTCTGAAGCTTTCTTT; CDR3aa: CASSLRGTQSEAFF
j_gene: TRBJ1-1; v_gene: TRBV30; d_gene: .; len: 12; abundance: .; CDR3nt: TGTGCCTGGAATGTGCTGAACACTGAAGCTTTCTTT; CDR3aa: CAWNVLNTEAFF